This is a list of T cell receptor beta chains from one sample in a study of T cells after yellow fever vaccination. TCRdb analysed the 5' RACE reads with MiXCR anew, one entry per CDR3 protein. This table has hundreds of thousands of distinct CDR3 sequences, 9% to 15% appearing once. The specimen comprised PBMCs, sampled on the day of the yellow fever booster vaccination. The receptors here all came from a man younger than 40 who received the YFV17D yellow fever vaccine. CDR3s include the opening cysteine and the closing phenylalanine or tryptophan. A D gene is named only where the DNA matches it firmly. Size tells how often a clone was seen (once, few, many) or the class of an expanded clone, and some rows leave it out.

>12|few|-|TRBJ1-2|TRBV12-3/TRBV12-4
CASMGSNYGYTF
TGTGCCAGCATGGGCAGTAACTATGGCTACACCTTC
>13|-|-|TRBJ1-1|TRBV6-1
CASNGPGDTEAFF
TGTGCCAGCAATGGTCCCGGGGACACTGAAGCTTTCTTT
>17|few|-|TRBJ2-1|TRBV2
CASKERTWRAPGNEQFF
TGTGCCTCCAAGGAAAGGACCTGGCGGGCCCCGGGGAATGAGCAGTTCTTC
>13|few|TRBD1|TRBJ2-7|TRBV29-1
CSVSDRGSYEQYF
TGCAGCGTTTCCGACAGGGGGAGCTACGAGCAGTACTTC
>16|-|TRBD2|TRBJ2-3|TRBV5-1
CASSLGTSGPTDTQYF
TGCGCCAGCAGCCTCGGGACTAGCGGACCCACAGATACGCAGTATTTT
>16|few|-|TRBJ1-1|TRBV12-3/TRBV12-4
CASSLALRRLGTEAFF
TGTGCCAGCAGTTTAGCGCTGAGGCGTCTGGGCACTGAAGCTTTCTTT
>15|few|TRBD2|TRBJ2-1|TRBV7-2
CASSPTSGTSNEQFF
TGTGCCAGCAGCCCAACTAGCGGGACCTCCAATGAGCAGTTCTTC
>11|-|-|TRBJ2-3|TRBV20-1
CSANRVDTQYF
TGCAGTGCTAACAGGGTGGATACGCAGTATTTT
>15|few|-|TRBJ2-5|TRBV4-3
CASSQEYTGKETQYF
TGCGCCAGCAGCCAAGAATATACGGGCAAGGAGACCCAGTACTTC
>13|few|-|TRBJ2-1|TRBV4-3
CASSQEQAGAQFF
TGCGCCAGCAGCCAAGAACAGGCAGGGGCCCAGTTCTTC
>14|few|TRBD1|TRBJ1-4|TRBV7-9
CASSLRTGIEKLFF
TGTGCCAGCAGCTTGCGGACAGGGATTGAAAAACTGTTTTTT
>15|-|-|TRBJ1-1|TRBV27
CASSFTGRGITEAFF
TGTGCCAGCAGTTTTACAGGTCGGGGAATCACTGAAGCTTTCTTT
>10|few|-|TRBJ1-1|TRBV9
CASSSISLAF
TGTGCCAGCAGCTCGATCTCGTTGGCATTT
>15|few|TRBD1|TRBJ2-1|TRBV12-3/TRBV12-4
CASSFLGQGSNEQFF
TGTGCCAGCAGTTTTTTAGGACAGGGAAGCAATGAGCAGTTCTTC
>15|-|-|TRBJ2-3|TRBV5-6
CASSLVGESTDTQYF
TGTGCCAGCAGCTTGGTAGGAGAGAGCACAGATACGCAGTATTTT
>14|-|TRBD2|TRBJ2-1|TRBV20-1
CSARGLRENNEQFF
TGCAGTGCTAGAGGTCTGCGGGAGAACAATGAGCAGTTCTTC
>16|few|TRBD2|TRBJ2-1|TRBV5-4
CASSSNSGSSYNEQFF
TGTGCCAGCAGTTCCAATAGCGGGAGCTCCTACAATGAGCAGTTCTTC
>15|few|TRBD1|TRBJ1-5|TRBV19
CASSDAGGRYQPQHF
TGTGCCAGTAGTGATGCAGGGGGCCGGTATCAGCCCCAGCATTTT
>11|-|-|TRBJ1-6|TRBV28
CARSFRPPLHF
TGTGCCAGAAGTTTTAGACCGCCACTCCACTTT
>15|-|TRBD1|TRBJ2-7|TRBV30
CAWRRLGQGAYEQYF
TGTGCCTGGAGGCGTCTAGGACAGGGGGCCTACGAGCAGTACTTC
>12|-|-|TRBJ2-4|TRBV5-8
CASSPGEVPQYF
TGTGCCAGCAGCCCTGGGGAGGTCCCTCAGTACTTC
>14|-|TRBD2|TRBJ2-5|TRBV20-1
CSASLAGRRETQYF
TGCAGTGCTTCTCTAGCGGGCCGGCGTGAGACCCAGTACTTC
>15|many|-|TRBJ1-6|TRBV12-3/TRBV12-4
CASSDAGGSWSPLHF
TGTGCCAGCAGCGACGCCGGGGGGTCATGGTCACCCCTCCACTTT